This T cell receptor (beta chain) is from a study of type 1 and type 2 diabetes patients. Study background: Samples came from type 1 diabetic, type 2 diabetic or nondiabetic people, recruited in China. Magnetic bead positive selection isolated CD4+ or CD8+ T cells from PBMCs. Sequencing for the whole study yielded 15 million to 20 million paired-end reads.

Study-level points and caveats: Highly-expanded CD4+ clones were few in type 2 diabetes, median one, approximately 3.9% of reads.

A few counts support this clonotype. The antigen is unknown. Genomic DNA was the PCR template. Multiplex PCR with 30 forward and 13 reverse primers amplified the TCR beta CDR3. TCRdb processed the multiplex PCR reads anew with MiXCR; each CDR3 protein has one entry. The sample lists approximately 260,000 distinct CDR3 sequences; 47% were seen once. Germline-derived CDR1 and CDR2 are MNHEY and SMNVEV (reference sequence). Trimming stripped 11 bases from V and 1 base from J, with 15 bases between. This CDR3 is built from 13 residues. J is TRBJ2-7 and V is TRBV27, with D hard to call. Input material: peripheral blood mononuclear cells (PBMCs). This TCR was recovered from a man younger than 30 with type 2 diabetes. The CDR3 sequence: CAAAPGISYEQYF. The DNA of the CDR3 is TGTGCCGCAGCGCCCGGTATATCCTACGAGCAGTACTTC.